This TCR beta chain was sequenced for a study of blood T cell repertoires in COVID-19. Study-wide context: Specimens from acute and convalescent COVID-19 originated in the United States, Italy and Spain. T cells, B-cell-depleted T cells, or PBMCs provided the cDNA or gDNA that served as material.

Authors' processing steps: The authors estimated nucleated cell counts from reference gene primer amplification. Sequencing used immunoSEQ multiplex PCR; TCRdb keeps in-frame clones, though not all of them. That table furnishes V, J and clone size, whereas the DNA furnished D and trimming. This repertoire shows 95,000 to 120,000 clones, roughly 80% found once; its top ten account for around 1.5%. Germline V lookup: CDR1 MGHRA, CDR2 YSYEKL. Trimming took 0 bases from V and 5 from J; bases not matched to a gene: 5. This CDR3 comprises 16 residues. The receptor was derived from a man aged 45-65 years with acute or convalescent COVID-19. The chain joins TRBV4-1 to TRBJ1-3; 9 bases match TRBD1. Sequenced: peripheral blood. The CDR3 protein is CASSQERTGGRNTIYF. CDR3 in DNA: TGCGCCAGCAGCCAAGAGCGCACAGGGGGCAGAAACACCATATATTTT.